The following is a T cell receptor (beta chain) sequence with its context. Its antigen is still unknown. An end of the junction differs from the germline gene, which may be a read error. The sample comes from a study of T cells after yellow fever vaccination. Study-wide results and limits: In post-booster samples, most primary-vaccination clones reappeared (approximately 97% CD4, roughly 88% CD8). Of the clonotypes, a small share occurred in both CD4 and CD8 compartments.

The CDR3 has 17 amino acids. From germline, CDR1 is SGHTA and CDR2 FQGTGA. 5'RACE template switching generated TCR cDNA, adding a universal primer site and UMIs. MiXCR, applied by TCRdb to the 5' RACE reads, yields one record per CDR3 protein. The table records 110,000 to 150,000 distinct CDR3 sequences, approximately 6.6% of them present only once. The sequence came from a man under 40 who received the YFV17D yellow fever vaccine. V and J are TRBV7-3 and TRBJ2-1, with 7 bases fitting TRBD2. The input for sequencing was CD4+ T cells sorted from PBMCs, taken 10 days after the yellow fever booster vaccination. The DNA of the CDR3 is TGTGCCTGCAGCTTAAAAGTTCTAGGGAGGGCGAGCAATGAGCAGTTCTTC. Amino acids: CACSLKVLGRASNEQFF.